The 20 T cell receptor beta chains in this list originate from one sample, sequenced in a study of lymphopenia after photon versus proton radiotherapy (dated by TCRdb to about 2019). Library preparation used the immunoSEQ multiplex PCR assay. Drawn from immuneACCESS, this table holds only the in-frame rearrangements with V and J called that TCRdb kept. Clones are partly lost; checked studies trace under half to an unresolved V gene and leave the rest unexplained. The table for this sample lists tens of thousands of clones; roughly 88% of them were counted only once. Clones ranked in the top ten supply 2.5% to 3% of the sample. This material consisted of peripheral blood, taken from a patient treated with photon-based radiotherapy. The receptors originated from a woman in her sixties or seventies with pancreatic cancer.

J is TRBJ1-4 and V is TRBV6-1; D uncertain. CDR3 length: 11 amino acids. V lost 6 bases to trimming and J lost 8 bases, with 7 bases between them. The germline gives CDR1 MNHNS, CDR2 SASEGT. The CDR3 protein is CASSLEEKLFF. For the CDR3, the DNA is TGTGCCAGCAGCTTAGAAGAAAAACTGTTTTTT.

The gene calls are TRBV7-2 and TRBJ2-3; D could derive from TRBD1 or TRBD2 (5 bases each). The CDR3 totals 15 residues. The V end was cut by 1 base, the J end by 0 bases, with 8 bases between. The germline gives CDR1 SGHTA, CDR2 FQGNSA. CDR3 nucleotides: TGTGCCAGCAGCTTAGGGGGGTGGAGCACAGATACGCAGTATTTT. Translating gives CASSLGGWSTDTQYF.

This chain joins TRBV7-2 and TRBJ1-1, with D uncertain. V shed 5 bases and J shed 1 base, with 14 bases lying between them. The CDR3 spans 15 residues. CDR1 is SGHTA, CDR2 FQGNSA, per germline. CDR3 bases: TGTGCCAGCAGCGACCAGACGGTAGGGAACACTGAAGCTTTCTTT. This sequence encodes CASSDQTVGNTEAFF.

Of note for this clone: The junction does not match germline at one end; this may be a read error. The genes are TRBV11-3 and TRBJ2-3; D might be TRBD2 (6 bases). CDR3 size: 14 residues. Germline V CDR1 and CDR2: SGHNT, YENEEA. The DNA for the CDR3 is TGTGCCAGCAGCGTAGATCTAGCGTCGGATACGCAGTATTTT. It encodes CASSVDLASDTQYF.

CDR3 in amino acids: CASRGGISSGSSYEQYF. The CDR3 bases are TGTGCCAGCAGAGGCGGGATTAGTAGCGGGTCGTCCTACGAGCAGTACTTC. The chain recombines TRBV2 with TRBJ2-7; TRBD2 agrees at 7 bases. The germline V gene has CDR1 SNHLY and CDR2 FYNNEI. There are 17 residues in the CDR3. V dropped 6 bases and J dropped 1; count of bases not matched to a gene: 15.

This clone was found once. The V gene is TRBV20-1, the J gene TRBJ2-5; D is undetermined. CDR3 length: 11 amino acids. The germline V and J ends were trimmed by 3 bases and 7 bases, with 9 bases remaining between them. Germline loops: CDR1 DFQATT, CDR2 SNEGSKA (reference sequence). The chain's CDR3 is CSASDESTQYF. CDR3 in DNA: TGCAGTGCTAGTGACGAGTCGACCCAGTACTTC.

This clone was detected once. This chain connects TRBV7-3 to TRBJ2-1, with 12 bases lining up with TRBD2. J gave up 0 bases and V 6 bases, and 3 bases lay outside the gene matches. The CDR3 loop spans 16 amino acids. Looked up from germline, CDR1 is SGHTA and CDR2 is FQGTGA. This chain's CDR3 is CASSWTSGDSYNEQFF. The CDR3, as DNA: TGTGCCAGCAGTTGGACTAGCGGGGACTCCTACAATGAGCAGTTCTTC.

The V call is TRBV30, the J call TRBJ2-1; 9 nucleotides line up with TRBD2. The CDR3 has 15 residues. Germline V gene sequence: CDR1 GTSNPN, CDR2 SVGIG (reference sequence). The junction had 5 bases not matched to a gene; V was cut back by 2 bases and J by 3 bases. The CDR3 region is CAWSRLAGNYNEQFF. The CDR3 coding sequence is TGTGCCTGGAGTAGGCTAGCGGGAAACTACAATGAGCAGTTCTTC. Complete variable domain (other parts from reference TRBV30 and TRBJ2-1): SQTIHQWPATLVQPVGSPLSLECTVEGTSNPNLYWYRQAAGRGLQLLFYSVGIGQISSEVPQNLSASRPQDRQFILSSKKLLLSDSGFYLCAWSRLAGNYNEQFFGPGTRLTVL.

V gene TRBV4-3 combines with J gene TRBJ2-2; D possibly corresponds to TRBD1 (5 bases). Germline CDR1 is LGHNA and CDR2 is YSLEER. This CDR3 has 18 amino acids. Trimming took 0 bases from V and 4 from J, leaving 18 bases between them. CDR3 protein: CASSQDAGMHRGTGELFF. As DNA, the CDR3 is TGCGCCAGCAGCCAAGATGCAGGGATGCATAGAGGCACCGGGGAGCTGTTTTTT.

V gene TRBV18 combines with J gene TRBJ2-7; 8 bases are shared with TRBD1. Germline CDR1 is KGHSH and CDR2 is LQKENI. J gave up 3 bases and V 6 bases, and 7 bases lay outside the gene matches. The CDR3 runs 14 residues. The DNA for the CDR3 is TGTGCCAGCTCTCACTACAGGGGGGACTACGAGCAGTACTTC. Its translation: CASSHYRGDYEQYF.

V gene TRBV30 combines with J gene TRBJ2-7; 12 bases are a match to TRBD2. The CDR3 extends over 15 amino acids. With 3 bases clipped from V and 0 bases from J, the junction kept 3 bases outside the gene matches. CDR1 GTSNPN and CDR2 SVGIG come from the germline V gene (reference sequence). The CDR3 DNA is TGTGCCTGGAGCTCTAGCGGGAGGGTCTCCTACGAGCAGTACTTC. Translating gives CAWSSSGRVSYEQYF.

The rearrangement uses TRBV4-2 and TRBJ1-2; D gene uncertain. The CDR3 covers 15 residues. Germline assignment: CDR1 LGHNA and CDR2 YNFKEQ. V was pared by 1 base and J by 2 bases, with 11 bases between. The CDR3 nucleotides are TGTGCCAGCAGCCAAGTAATCGGTACCAACTATGGCTACACCTTC. Protein sequence: CASSQVIGTNYGYTF.

V is TRBV19 and J is TRBJ1-3; a weak D match, TRBD1 (5 bases). The CDR3 is made up of 17 amino acids. CDR1 LNHDA and CDR2 SQIVND come from the germline V gene (reference sequence). V lost 5 bases and J lost 0, with 17 bases in between. The CDR3 DNA is TGTGCCAGTAGTCCGGGGGGTCCAGGAAGCTCTGGAAACACCATATATTTT. It codes for CASSPGGPGSSGNTIYF.

This clone was seen a single time. This chain links TRBV27 with TRBJ1-1, with D possibly matching TRBD1 (5 bases). The V gene lost 5 bases and the J gene lost 10 bases, with 17 bases spanning the gap. From germline, CDR1 is MNHEY and CDR2 SMNVEV (reference sequence). The CDR3 loop spans 13 amino acids. The DNA of the CDR3 is TGTGCCAGCAGTCTCCGTGGGGGGTTGGTAGCTTTCTTT. Protein: CASSLRGGLVAFF.

The chain joins TRBV10-3 to TRBJ1-1; perhaps TRBD1 as D (5 bases). The CDR3 has 13 residues. Germline CDR1 and CDR2: ENHRY and SYGVKD. With 7 bases removed from V and 0 bases from J, the gap between germline ends came to 9 bases. The CDR3 sequence: CAIKQDMNTEAFF. CDR3 DNA sequence: TGTGCCATCAAACAGGACATGAACACTGAAGCTTTCTTT.

V gene TRBV6-1 combines with J gene TRBJ1-2; D not certain. CDR3 length: 15 amino acids. Between the trimmed V and J ends, which lost 0 bases and 4 bases, there was a span of 12 bases. Germline loops: CDR1 MNHNS, CDR2 SASEGT. CDR3 nucleotide sequence: TGTGCCAGCAGTGAAGCGGGCAACTTGGGCTATGGCTACACCTTC. This sequence encodes CASSEAGNLGYGYTF.

The chain is built from TRBV30 and TRBJ2-2; D not certain. This CDR3 region has 13 residues. The germline V and J ends were trimmed by 3 bases and 5 bases, with 10 bases remaining between them. CDR1 and CDR2 (germline): GTSNPN, SVGIG (reference sequence). The CDR3: CAWRPGPTGELFF. CDR3 coding DNA: TGTGCCTGGAGACCCGGGCCGACCGGGGAGCTGTTTTTT.

The genes are TRBV7-2 and TRBJ2-5; a possible D gene is TRBD2 (7 bases). V lost 5 bases to trimming and J lost 2 bases, with 15 bases between them. Germline V gives CDR1 SGHTA, CDR2 FQGNSA. There are 15 residues in the CDR3. This CDR3 is CASSPIRGGQETQYF. The CDR3 nucleotides are TGTGCCAGCAGCCCGATAAGGGGGGGTCAAGAGACCCAGTACTTC.

This rearrangement joins TRBV5-4 to TRBJ1-1; weak D call: TRBD1 (6 bases). V dropped 4 bases and J dropped 7 bases, with 14 bases sitting between them. The CDR3 runs 13 residues. Germline values: CDR1 SGHNT, CDR2 YYREEE (reference sequence). The CDR3 spells CASSPGRGVEAFF. In nucleotides, the CDR3 is TGTGCCAGCAGCCCCGGGAGGGGGGTTGAAGCTTTCTTT.

This clone was observed once. J is TRBJ2-7 and V is TRBV29-1, with 7 nucleotides matching TRBD1. V lost 4 bases and J lost 1; bases outside the gene matches: 4. CDR1 is SQVTM, CDR2 ANQGSEA, per germline. This CDR3 is built from 13 residues. CDR3 sequence: CSVALTGSYEQYF. In DNA, the CDR3 is TGCAGCGTTGCCCTGACAGGGTCCTACGAGCAGTACTTC.